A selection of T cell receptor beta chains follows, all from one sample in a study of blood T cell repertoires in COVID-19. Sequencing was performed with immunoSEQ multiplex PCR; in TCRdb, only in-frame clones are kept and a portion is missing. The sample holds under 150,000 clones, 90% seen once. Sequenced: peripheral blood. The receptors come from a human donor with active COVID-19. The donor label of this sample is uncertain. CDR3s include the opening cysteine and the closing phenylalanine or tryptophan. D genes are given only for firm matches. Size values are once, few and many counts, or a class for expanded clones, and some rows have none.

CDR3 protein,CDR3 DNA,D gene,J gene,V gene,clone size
CASSLGAGNTEAFF,TGTGCCAGCAGCTTAGGGGCAGGGAACACTGAAGCTTTCTTT,-,TRBJ1-1,TRBV13,-
CASSEGQVTEAFF,TGTGCCAGCTCGGAGGGGCAGGTCACTGAAGCTTTCTTT,-,TRBJ1-1,TRBV2,-
CASPSSGELFF,TGTGCCAGCCCTTCTTCCGGGGAGCTGTTTTTT,-,TRBJ2-2,TRBV7-9,few
CASSQVAGTIYEQYF,TGCGCCAGCAGCCAAGTTGCGGGTACTATCTACGAGCAGTACTTC,-,TRBJ2-7,TRBV4-1,-
CASSQQGRLDEQYF,TGTGCCAGCAGCCAACAGGGCCGGCTGGACGAGCAGTACTTC,-,TRBJ2-7,TRBV7-9,-
CASGLSQFGLEQYF,TGTGCTAGTGGTTTAAGCCAATTTGGGCTCGAGCAGTACTTC,-,TRBJ2-7,TRBV12-5,-
CSVVQGNFNQPQHF,TGCAGCGTTGTGCAGGGAAACTTCAATCAGCCCCAGCATTTT,-,TRBJ1-5,TRBV29-1,few
CASSYRGTGGAYEQYF,TGTGCCAGCAGTTACCGCGGGACAGGGGGCGCGTACGAGCAGTACTTC,TRBD1,TRBJ2-7,TRBV6-2/TRBV6-3,-
CASRVRTHMNTEAFF,TGCGCCAGCAGGGTTCGGACACATATGAACACTGAAGCTTTCTTT,-,TRBJ1-1,TRBV23-1,once
CASSRPGQGSTEAFF,TGTGCCAGCAGCCGACCGGGACAGGGGAGCACTGAAGCTTTCTTT,TRBD1,TRBJ1-1,TRBV6-5,-
CASNLLYGQGSTGAGELFF,TGCGCCAGCAACCTCCTCTACGGACAGGGCTCTACCGGCGCCGGGGAGCTGTTTTTT,TRBD1,TRBJ2-2,TRBV4-3,once
CASRPGQGSYEQYF,TGTGCCAGCAGACCGGGACAGGGGTCCTACGAGCAGTACTTC,TRBD1,TRBJ2-7,TRBV6-6,-
CASSPDNLSNQPQHF,TGTGCCAGCAGCCCGGACAACCTTAGCAATCAGCCCCAGCATTTT,-,TRBJ1-5,TRBV6-2/TRBV6-3,-
CASSLASGSGNTIYF,TGTGCCAGCAGCTTGGCCTCAGGTTCTGGAAACACCATATATTTT,-,TRBJ1-3,TRBV5-4,-
CAISANFRGGVGQEQFF,TGTGCCATCAGTGCCAATTTCCGGGGCGGGGTAGGGCAAGAGCAGTTCTTC,-,TRBJ2-1,TRBV10-3,-
CASSLSGSSSDEQFF,TGTGCCAGCAGCTTAAGCGGGAGCAGTTCCGATGAGCAGTTCTTC,TRBD2,TRBJ2-1,TRBV7-8,-
CASSLRDRGHEQYF,TGTGCCAGCAGCTTGAGGGACAGGGGCCACGAGCAGTACTTC,TRBD1,TRBJ2-7,TRBV5-5,once
CASSPGQEFYGYTF,TGTGCCAGCTCACCAGGACAGGAGTTCTATGGCTACACCTTC,TRBD1,TRBJ1-2,TRBV18,once
CATSRLTGNEQFF,TGTGCCACCAGCAGGCTCACGGGGAATGAGCAGTTCTTC,-,TRBJ2-1,TRBV15,-
CASSQTSGGQGEQFF,TGTGCCAGCAGCCAGACTAGCGGGGGGCAGGGTGAGCAGTTCTTC,TRBD2,TRBJ2-1,TRBV7-2,-
CASTRFSIGNEKLFF,TGTGCCAGTACCCGATTCAGTATTGGTAATGAAAAACTGTTTTTT,-,TRBJ1-4,TRBV19,-
CASSNRDINQPQHF,TGTGCCAGCAGTAACCGGGACATCAATCAGCCCCAGCATTTT,-,TRBJ1-5,TRBV6-6,-
CASSPGGRGETQYF,TGTGCCAGCAGCCCGGGGGGCCGGGGTGAGACCCAGTACTTC,-,TRBJ2-5,TRBV11-3,-
CASPGGGGPTDTQYF,TGTGCCAGCCCAGGTGGCGGGGGGCCCACAGATACGCAGTATTTT,TRBD2,TRBJ2-3,TRBV27,-
CASSLATAGGGIYNEQFF,TGTGCCAGCAGCTTAGCTACGGCAGGGGGCGGGATATACAATGAGCAGTTCTTC,TRBD1,TRBJ2-1,TRBV11-3,-
CASSIGGDIEAFF,TGTGCCAGTAGTATAGGAGGGGACATTGAAGCTTTCTTT,-,TRBJ1-1,TRBV19,-
CAISEQGGSYEQYF,TGTGCCATCAGCGAACAAGGGGGCTCCTACGAGCAGTACTTC,-,TRBJ2-7,TRBV10-3,-
CASSQGQGAGQPQHF,TGCGCCAGCAGCCAGGGACAGGGGGCAGGTCAGCCCCAGCATTTT,TRBD1,TRBJ1-5,TRBV4-1,-
CASSVWDRGTEAFF,TGTGCCAGCAGCGTTTGGGACAGGGGGACTGAAGCTTTCTTT,TRBD1,TRBJ1-1,TRBV9,-
CASILPGGREQFF,TGTGCCAGCATCCTCCCGGGGGGCCGGGAGCAGTTCTTC,-,TRBJ2-1,TRBV5-6,-
CASSLLDRGTYEQYF,TGTGCCAGCAGTTTATTGGACAGGGGGACGTACGAGCAGTACTTC,TRBD1,TRBJ2-7,TRBV28,-
CASSLAWASGGHQETQYF,TGTGCCAGCAGCTTGGCCTGGGCTAGCGGGGGGCATCAAGAGACCCAGTACTTC,TRBD2,TRBJ2-5,TRBV5-5,-
CASSTPTGGETQYF,TGTGCCAGCAGCACCCCGACAGGAGGCGAGACCCAGTACTTC,-,TRBJ2-5,TRBV7-2,-
CASSRPQGHEQYF,TGTGCCAGTAGCCGACCCCAGGGGCACGAGCAGTACTTC,-,TRBJ2-7,TRBV19,-
CASRSTSANEQFF,TGTGCCAGCAGGTCAACTAGCGCGAATGAGCAGTTCTTC,TRBD2,TRBJ2-1,TRBV6-6,-
CASSIGPRLDTGELFF,TGTGCCAGTAGTATAGGCCCGAGATTGGACACCGGGGAGCTGTTTTTT,-,TRBJ2-2,TRBV19,-
CASSKEPGQGFYEQYF,TGTGCCAGCAGCAAAGAACCGGGACAGGGTTTTTACGAGCAGTACTTC,-,TRBJ2-7,TRBV21-1,-
CASSELYGGAEDTQYF,TGTGCCAGCAGCGAGCTTTACGGGGGGGCCGAAGATACGCAGTATTTT,TRBD2,TRBJ2-3,TRBV9,-
CASSTSTGRNTEAFF,TGTGCCAGTAGTACCTCGACAGGGCGGAACACTGAAGCTTTCTTT,TRBD1,TRBJ1-1,TRBV19,-
CASSLEGGGKGSEQFF,TGTGCCAGCAGCTTAGAAGGAGGGGGCAAGGGCTCTGAGCAGTTCTTC,-,TRBJ2-1,TRBV11-3,-
CSVEGRANTEAFF,TGCAGCGTTGAGGGCAGAGCTAACACTGAAGCTTTCTTT,-,TRBJ1-1,TRBV29-1,once
CASSYSAGVLEQFF,TGTGCCAGCAGTTACTCTGCGGGGGTTCTTGAGCAGTTCTTC,TRBD2,TRBJ2-1,TRBV6-2/TRBV6-3,-
CASSGGQGDYETQYF,TGTGCCAGCAGCGGGGGACAGGGGGATTACGAGACCCAGTACTTC,TRBD1,TRBJ2-5,TRBV5-4,-
CASSANRDRDPVNTEAFF,TGTGCCAGCAGCGCCAACCGGGACAGGGACCCCGTGAACACTGAAGCTTTCTTT,TRBD1,TRBJ1-1,TRBV9,-
CASSLGTSTSTDTQYF,TGTGCCAGCAGCTTGGGGACATCCACCAGCACAGATACGCAGTATTTT,-,TRBJ2-3,TRBV5-8,-
CASSAQESNYGYTF,TGCGCCAGCAGTGCACAAGAATCTAACTATGGCTACACCTTC,-,TRBJ1-2,TRBV5-1,-
CASSYSRGGNQPQHF,TGTGCCAGCAGTTACTCACGGGGTGGCAATCAGCCCCAGCATTTT,-,TRBJ1-5,TRBV6-5,once
CASSFSEGNYGYTF,TGTGCCAGCAGCTTTAGCGAGGGAAACTATGGCTACACCTTC,-,TRBJ1-2,TRBV7-8,-
CASSEATPASGNTIYF,TGTGCCAGCAGTGAAGCGACACCAGCCTCTGGAAACACCATATATTTT,-,TRBJ1-3,TRBV6-1,once
CAIGLAGGETYEQYF,TGTGCCATCGGACTAGCGGGGGGTGAGACCTACGAGCAGTACTTC,TRBD2,TRBJ2-7,TRBV10-3,-
CASSIANPTGEKLFF,TGTGCCAGTAGTATAGCCAACCCTACAGGGGAAAAACTGTTTTTT,-,TRBJ1-4,TRBV19,-
CASSQERIAGVDGELFF,TGTGCCAGCAGCCAAGAGAGGATAGCAGGGGTTGACGGGGAGCTGTTTTTT,-,TRBJ2-2,TRBV3-1/TRBV3-2,-